This TCR beta chain was recovered during a study of shared clonotypes between healthy human individuals. In the original processing: From ImmunoSEQ came sequences covering only the junction and carrying no quality scores, so filtering differed. This table comes from immunoSEQ multiplex PCR, and its TCRdb copy is limited to in-frame clones, with some not included. V, J and clone size are taken as reported in that table, and D and trimming were inferred from the DNA itself. The sample records roughly 1,000,000 clones, roughly 74% being singletons. This CDR3 is 16 amino acids long. CDR1 is SGDLS, CDR2 YYNGEE, per germline. V gave up 4 bases and J gave up 6 bases; unmatched junction bases: 13.

This TCR was sampled from a man aged 18 to 35 in good health. Some clones in this sample may be carry-over from other donors' samples. Sequencing input: memory CD4+ T cells from PBMCs. The subset denotes: CD45RA-negative fraction. The chain uses TRBV9 and TRBJ2-5; TRBD2 matches 9 bases. This CDR3 is CASSTRSGTSSQTQYF. The CDR3 DNA reads TGTGCCAGCAGCACCAGATCCGGGACTAGCTCACAGACCCAGTACTTC.